This TCR beta chain came from a study of cytomegalovirus exposure and HLA in healthy donors. In this sample, this clone turned up once. Its antigen is unknown. Notes on the study in general: It was assumed in the presence/absence analyses that sequencing depth was roughly uniform across donors. In a later analysis, TCR beta V- and J-gene trimming was associated with a missense DCLRE1C variant.

Trimming stripped 4 bases from V and 11 bases from J, with 7 bases between. The CDR3 covers 11 residues. From germline, CDR1 is SGHRS and CDR2 YFSETQ. The PCR was carried out with 60 Vbeta primers and 13 Jbeta primers. TCRdb keeps only in-frame clones here, not all; method: immunoSEQ multiplex PCR. This table holds approximately 69,000 clones, 75% to 80% found once. The source is a man aged 18 to 29 in good health and CMV-seronegative. This chain connects TRBV5-1 to TRBJ1-6; no reliable D call. Specimen: PBMCs. The CDR3 sequence: CASSPPTPLHF. The CDR3 bases are TGCGCCAGCAGCCCGCCTACACCCCTCCACTTT.